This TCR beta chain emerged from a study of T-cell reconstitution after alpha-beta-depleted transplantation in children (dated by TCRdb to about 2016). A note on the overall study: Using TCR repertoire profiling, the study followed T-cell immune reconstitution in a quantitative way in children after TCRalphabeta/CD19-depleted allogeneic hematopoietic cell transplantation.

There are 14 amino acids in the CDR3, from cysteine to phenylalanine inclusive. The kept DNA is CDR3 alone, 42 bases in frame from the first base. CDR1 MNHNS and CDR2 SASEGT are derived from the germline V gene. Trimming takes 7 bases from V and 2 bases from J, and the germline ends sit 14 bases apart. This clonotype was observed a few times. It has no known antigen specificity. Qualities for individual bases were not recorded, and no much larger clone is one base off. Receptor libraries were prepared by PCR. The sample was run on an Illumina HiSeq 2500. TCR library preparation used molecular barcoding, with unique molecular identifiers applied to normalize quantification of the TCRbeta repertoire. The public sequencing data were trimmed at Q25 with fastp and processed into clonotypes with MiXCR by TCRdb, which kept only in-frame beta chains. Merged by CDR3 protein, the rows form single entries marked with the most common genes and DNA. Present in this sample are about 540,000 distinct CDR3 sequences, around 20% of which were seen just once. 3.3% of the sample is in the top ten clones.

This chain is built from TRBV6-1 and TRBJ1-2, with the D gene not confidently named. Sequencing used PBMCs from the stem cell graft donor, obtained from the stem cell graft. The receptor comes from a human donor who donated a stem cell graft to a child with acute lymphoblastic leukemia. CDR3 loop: CASTPSAGNYGYTF. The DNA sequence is TGTGCCAGCACCCCCTCAGCCGGAAACTATGGCTACACCTTC.